Listed below are T cell receptor beta chains from one sample, sequenced in a study of cytomegalovirus exposure and HLA in healthy donors. The method was immunoSEQ multiplex PCR; TCRdb's version includes in-frame clones alone and lacks a portion of them. This sample has 120,000 to 150,000 clones; 73% occur once, and the top ten carry 14%. Sequencing was done on a sample of PBMCs. These receptors were obtained from a human donor in good health. The CDR3 runs from the conserved cysteine through the conserved F or W. A D gene is named only where the DNA matches it firmly. The size field is filled for only some rows; it gives once, few, many or a size class.

>few|TRBV15|NA|TRBJ2-7
TGTGCCACCAGCGCGAAAGGTAGCGTTTACGAGCAGTACTTC
CATSAKGSVYEQYF
>few|TRBV11-3|NA|TRBJ1-5
TGTGCCAGCAGCTTAGCTGGGGCCAATCAGCCCCAGCATTTT
CASSLAGANQPQHF
>NA|TRBV19|NA|TRBJ2-3
TGTGCCAGTAGCCGAGAAACAGGGTATACGCAGTATTTT
CASSRETGYTQYF
>NA|TRBV4-2|TRBD2|TRBJ2-1
TGTGCCAGCAGCCTAGAGAGCGGGAGTAATGAGCAGTTCTTC
CASSLESGSNEQFF
>NA|TRBV7-8|NA|TRBJ1-5
TGTGCCAGCAGCCCGATCGCCCGGCAGCCCCAGCATTTT
CASSPIARQPQHF
>once|TRBV6-4|TRBD2|TRBJ2-7
TGTGCCAGCAGTCTGGAGCGGGGAGACGCCTACGAGCAGTACTTC
CASSLERGDAYEQYF
>NA|TRBV11-2|NA|TRBJ2-3
TGTGCCAGCAGCTTACCGCATACTACGGATACGCAGTATTTT
CASSLPHTTDTQYF
>few|TRBV4-2|NA|TRBJ2-1
TGTGCCAGCAGCCCACTAGCCTACAATGAGCAGTTCTTC
CASSPLAYNEQFF
>NA|TRBV18|NA|TRBJ2-7
TGTGCCAGCTCACCAACTACAGGGCGAAGCGACGAGCAGTACTTC
CASSPTTGRSDEQYF
>NA|TRBV4-2|NA|TRBJ2-7
TGTGCCAGCAGCCAAGATATGGGAGCACCCTCCTACGAGCAGTACTTC
CASSQDMGAPSYEQYF
>NA|TRBV30|TRBD2|TRBJ2-7
TGTGCCTGGAGTCCAACCCGAACTAGCGGGACGCCACCGTTGCCCTACGAGCAGTACTTC
CAWSPTRTSGTPPLPYEQYF
>NA|TRBV25-1|NA|TRBJ1-2
TGTGCCAGCAGTTATGCAACCTCGGGGGACCAAAACTATGGCTACACCTTC
CASSYATSGDQNYGYTF
>NA|TRBV5-1|NA|TRBJ1-1
TGCGCCAGCAGCTTGGAGGGGTGGAACACTGAAGCTTTCTTT
CASSLEGWNTEAFF
>NA|TRBV29-1|NA|TRBJ1-1
TGCAGCGTGTGCAGGGGAGGGGGCACTGAAGCTTTCTTT
CSVCRGGGTEAFF
>NA|TRBV4-1|TRBD1|TRBJ2-5
TGCGCCAGCAGCCAAGAGTACAGGGGGAGGCAAGAGACCCAGTACTTC
CASSQEYRGRQETQYF
>NA|TRBV5-1|TRBD2|TRBJ2-1
TGCGCCAGCAGCGCGAGGACTAGCGGGAGCATCTACAATGAGCAGTTCTTC
CASSARTSGSIYNEQFF
>NA|TRBV4-2|NA|TRBJ2-3
TGTGCCAGCAGCCAAGATGGGAGCTTAGATACGCAGTATTTT
CASSQDGSLDTQYF
>NA|TRBV28|NA|TRBJ1-2
TGTGCCAGCAGCCCCCACGGGGGGCCCTATGGCTACACCTTC
CASSPHGGPYGYTF
>NA|TRBV4-1|NA|TRBJ1-5
TGCGCCAGCAGCCTTCTAGAGTCCACCAATCAGCCCCAGCATTTT
CASSLLESTNQPQHF
>NA|TRBV9|TRBD1|TRBJ2-7
TGTGCCAGCAGTCCTACCGACAGGGGGTACGAGCAGTACTTC
CASSPTDRGYEQYF
>NA|TRBV7-9|NA|TRBJ2-5
TGTGCCAGCAGCCTGGGACTTTCGGTGGGGTACCAAGAGACCCAGTACTTC
CASSLGLSVGYQETQYF
>NA|TRBV15|TRBD2|TRBJ2-1
TGTGCCACCAGCAGAGATTGGAGGGTAGCGGGAGTGGATGAGCAGTTCTTC
CATSRDWRVAGVDEQFF
>few|TRBV27|TRBD2|TRBJ2-1
TGTGCCAGCAGGAAACTAGCGGGAGACCATGAGCAGTTCTTC
CASRKLAGDHEQFF
>NA|TRBV7-8|TRBD1|TRBJ2-6
TGTGCCAGCAGCTTAACAGGGGGCTCTGGGGCCAACGTCCTGACTTTC
CASSLTGGSGANVLTF
>few|TRBV5-4|TRBD1|TRBJ2-7
TGTGCCAGCAGCTTCGGGACAGGGGGCATCTACGAGCAGTACTTC
CASSFGTGGIYEQYF
>NA|TRBV4-1|TRBD2|TRBJ2-3
TGCGCCAGCAGCGCGGGGGGCGGGGGGGCAGATACGCAGTATTTT
CASSAGGGGADTQYF
>NA|TRBV10-1|NA|TRBJ2-1
TGCGCCAGCAGTGAATCGGCGGAAATCTACAATGAGCAGTTCTTC
CASSESAEIYNEQFF
>few|TRBV6-5|NA|TRBJ1-1
TGTGCCAGCAGCCCCAGGGTGTGGACTGAAGCTTTCTTT
CASSPRVWTEAFF
>NA|TRBV4-2|TRBD1|TRBJ1-6
TGTGCCAGCAGCCAAGCTACAGGGGGCTGGAATTCACCCCTCCACTTT
CASSQATGGWNSPLHF
>NA|TRBV9|NA|TRBJ1-2
TGTGCCAGCAGCGCCGATGGCTACACCTTC
CASSADGYTF
>NA|TRBV5-1|TRBD1|TRBJ2-7
TGCGCCAGCAGCTTGCCACACCGGGACAGGGTCTCCTACGAGCAGTACTTC
CASSLPHRDRVSYEQYF
>once|TRBV11-1|NA|TRBJ2-5
TGTGCCAGCAGCCGGGACTCCCAAGAGACCCAGTACTTC
CASSRDSQETQYF
>NA|TRBV4-2|NA|TRBJ2-7
TGTGCCAGCAGCCAAGACCCCCCCGGACTTGATCCCTACGAGCAGTACTTC
CASSQDPPGLDPYEQYF
>NA|TRBV5-1|TRBD1|TRBJ1-4
TGCGCCAGCAGTCGAACCGGGACAGGTAATGAAAAACTGTTTTTT
CASSRTGTGNEKLFF
>NA|TRBV4-1|TRBD1|TRBJ1-5
TGCGCCAGCAGCCAAGGTGCCGGACAGGGGGGCAATCAGCCCCAGCATTTT
CASSQGAGQGGNQPQHF
>once|TRBV6-1|NA|TRBJ1-5
TGTGCCAGCAGTGAACTGGGAGGCAATCAGCCCCAGCATTTT
CASSELGGNQPQHF
>NA|TRBV6-5|NA|TRBJ1-5
TGTGCCAGCAGTACCCACCGGACAGTTCAGCCCCAGCATTTT
CASSTHRTVQPQHF
>NA|TRBV9|NA|TRBJ1-5
TGTGCCAGCAGCAAGACCCCGAGGGAGCCCCAGCATTTT
CASSKTPREPQHF
>few|TRBV5-1|NA|TRBJ2-2
TGCGCCAGCAGCCCCAGGGGATTGAACACCGGGGAGCTGTTTTTT
CASSPRGLNTGELFF
>NA|TRBV12-5|NA|TRBJ2-3
TGTGCTAGTGGTTTGAGCACAAGGGGAGATACGCAGTATTTT
CASGLSTRGDTQYF
>NA|TRBV30|TRBD1|TRBJ1-1
TGTGCCTGGAATCGGGACAGCGGCACTGAAGCTTTCTTT
CAWNRDSGTEAFF
>NA|TRBV18|NA|TRBJ1-6
TGTGCCAGCTCACCGGGAGTACGGCCACCCCTCCACTTT
CASSPGVRPPLHF
>NA|TRBV5-1|NA|TRBJ2-7
TGCGCCAGCACCCAGGGCTACGAGCAGTACTTC
CASTQGYEQYF
>few|TRBV2|NA|TRBJ2-7
TGTGCCAGCAGGGCGGGGCCGAACGAGCAGTACTTC
CASRAGPNEQYF
>NA|TRBV29-1|NA|TRBJ2-2
TGCAGCGCCTCGACAGGGAACACCGGGGAGCTGTTTTTT
CSASTGNTGELFF